Below are 13 T cell receptor beta chains sequenced from a single sample in a study of CXCR3-negative and CXCR3-positive naive CD8 T cells. All TRB cDNA libraries came from 5' RACE performed with UMI labels. TCRdb reanalyzed the 5' RACE reads, giving one entry per CDR3 protein sequence and no DNA. In all, the sample yields about 62,000 distinct CDR3 sequences. The sequenced sample consisted of naive CXCR3- CD8+ T cells from blood. The sample's subset: CD45RO-CCR7+CD27+CD95- naive CD8+ T cells lacking CXCR3 (TNR3-). These receptor sequences come from a human donor in good health. Some clones in this sample may be carry-over from other donors' samples.

The gene calls are TRBV3-1 and TRBJ2-2. Germline lookup yields CDR1 LGHDT and CDR2 YNNKEL (reference sequence). The CDR3 runs to 13 residues. The CDR3 sequence is CASSQVLTGELFF.

The gene calls are TRBV19 and TRBJ2-2; TCRdb returns TRBD1, unconfirmable since there is no DNA. The CDR3 loop spans 12 amino acids. From germline, CDR1 is LNHDA and CDR2 SQIVND (reference sequence). CDR3 sequence: CATTSGPGELFF.

The rearrangement uses TRBV9 and TRBJ2-7; TCRdb lists TRBD2, though no DNA is available to test this call. The CDR3 runs 13 residues. Germline V CDR1 and CDR2: SGDLS, YYNGEE. The CDR3 loop reads CASNPSGAYEQYF.

CDR3 protein: CASSPPSGLAKNIQYF. This sequence joins TRBV7-8 and TRBJ2-4; TCRdb selects TRBD1, and the lack of DNA leaves this call unchecked. Germline loops: CDR1 SGHVS, CDR2 FQNEAQ. This CDR3 has 16 amino acids.

V usage is TRBV18 and J usage is TRBJ2-7; TCRdb lists TRBD2, though no DNA is available to test this call. This CDR3 is 13 amino acids long. Germline V gene lookup returns CDR1 KGHSH and CDR2 LQKENI. The CDR3 is CASSPPGPREQYF.

This sequence joins TRBV4-1 and TRBJ2-2; as DNA is missing, the TRBD2 call by TCRdb cannot be tested. Germline values: CDR1 MGHRA, CDR2 YSYEKL. The CDR3 spans 19 residues. CDR3 protein: CASSQVGTSGRGITGELFF.

This rearrangement joins TRBV29-1 to TRBJ2-3; TCRdb names TRBD1, which stays unverified in the absence of DNA. The germline CDR1 and CDR2 sequences are SQVTM and ANQGSEA. The CDR3 is 14 amino acids. The CDR3 protein is CSVEAGATRDTQYF.

The rearrangement links TRBV4-3 to TRBJ2-3; TCRdb lists TRBD1, though no DNA is available to test this call. The CDR3 runs to 16 residues. Germline V gene data show CDR1 as LGHNA and CDR2 as YSLEER. The CDR3: CASSQDRGQGADTQYF.

CDR3 loop: CASSEWGEWGGDNEQFF. The J gene is TRBJ2-1, the V gene TRBV6-1; lacking DNA, the TRBD1 call made by TCRdb goes unchecked. Germline V gene lookup returns CDR1 MNHNS and CDR2 SASEGT. The CDR3 is 17 amino acids.

The chain uses TRBV18 and TRBJ2-7; TCRdb's D call, TRBD1, is unchecked because there is no DNA. CDR3 length: 15 residues. Germline V gene sequence: CDR1 KGHSH, CDR2 LQKENI. The CDR3 reads CASSPSGTGVEEQYF.

The chain is built from TRBV18 and TRBJ2-7; TCRdb reports TRBD2, a call that lacks DNA to check it against. This CDR3 has 15 residues. Per the germline V gene, CDR1 is KGHSH and CDR2 is LQKENI. The CDR3 is CASSPRGINSYEQYF.

The chain employs TRBV29-1 and TRBJ2-7; TCRdb's D gene call, TRBD2, goes unchecked for lack of DNA. The CDR3 is 18 amino acids. From germline, CDR1 is SQVTM and CDR2 ANQGSEA. The CDR3: CSVEGLRLAGGGSYEQYF.

The chain uses TRBV6-2 or TRBV6-3 and TRBJ1-1. Germline CDR1 reads MNHEY; CDR2 reads SVGEGT. CDR3 length equals 14 residues. CDR3: CASSSLQRNTEAFF.